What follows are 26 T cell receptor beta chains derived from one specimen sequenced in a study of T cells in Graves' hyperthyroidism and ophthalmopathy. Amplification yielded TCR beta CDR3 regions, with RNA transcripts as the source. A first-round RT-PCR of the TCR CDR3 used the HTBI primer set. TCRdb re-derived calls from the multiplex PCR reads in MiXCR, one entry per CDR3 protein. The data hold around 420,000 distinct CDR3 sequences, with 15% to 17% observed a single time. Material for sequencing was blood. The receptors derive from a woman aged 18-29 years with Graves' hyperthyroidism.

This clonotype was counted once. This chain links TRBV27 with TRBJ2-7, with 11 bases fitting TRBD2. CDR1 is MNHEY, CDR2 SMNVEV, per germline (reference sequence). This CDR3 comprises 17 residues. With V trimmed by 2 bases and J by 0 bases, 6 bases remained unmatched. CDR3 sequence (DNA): TGTGCCAGCAGTTTACTTAGCGGGAGGGGGAGCTCCTACGAGCAGTACTTC. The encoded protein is CASSLLSGRGSSYEQYF.

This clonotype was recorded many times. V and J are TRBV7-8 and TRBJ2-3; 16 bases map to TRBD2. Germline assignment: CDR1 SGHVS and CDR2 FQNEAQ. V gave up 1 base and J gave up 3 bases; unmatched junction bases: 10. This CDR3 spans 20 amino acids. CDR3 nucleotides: TGTGCCAGCAGCTTAGGAGGGACTAGCGGGAGGGCCTGGGGGACAGATACGCAGTATTTT. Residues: CASSLGGTSGRAWGTDTQYF.

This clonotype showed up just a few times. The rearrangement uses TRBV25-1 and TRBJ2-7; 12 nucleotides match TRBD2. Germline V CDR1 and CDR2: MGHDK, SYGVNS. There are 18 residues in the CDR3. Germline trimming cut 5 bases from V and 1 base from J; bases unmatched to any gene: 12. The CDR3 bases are TGTGCCAGCAGTCCCCAAGGGGGTCTAGCGGGAGGGTCCTACGAGCAGTACTTC. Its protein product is CASSPQGGLAGGSYEQYF.

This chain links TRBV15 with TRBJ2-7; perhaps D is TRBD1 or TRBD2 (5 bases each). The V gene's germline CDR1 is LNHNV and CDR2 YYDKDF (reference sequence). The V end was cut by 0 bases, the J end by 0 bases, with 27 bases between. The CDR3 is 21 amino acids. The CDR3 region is CATSRDLTTGTYEDISYEQYF. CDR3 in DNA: TGTGCCACCAGCAGAGATCTCACCACCGGGACGTATGAGGATATCTCCTACGAGCAGTACTTC.

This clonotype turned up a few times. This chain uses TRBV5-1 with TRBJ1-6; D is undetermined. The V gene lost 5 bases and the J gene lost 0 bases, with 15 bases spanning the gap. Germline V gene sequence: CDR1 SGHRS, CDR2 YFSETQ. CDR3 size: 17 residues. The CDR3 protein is CASSPAGDSSYNSPLHF. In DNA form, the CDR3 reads TGCGCCAGCAGTCCCGCGGGAGATAGCTCCTATAATTCACCCCTCCACTTT.

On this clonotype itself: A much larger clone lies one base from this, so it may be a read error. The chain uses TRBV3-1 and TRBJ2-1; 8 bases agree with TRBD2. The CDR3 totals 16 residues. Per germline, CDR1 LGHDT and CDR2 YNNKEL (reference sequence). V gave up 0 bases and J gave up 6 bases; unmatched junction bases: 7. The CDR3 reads CASSQDPGGRTNEQFF. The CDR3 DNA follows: TGTGCCAGCAGCCAAGATCCCGGCGGGAGGACCAATGAGCAGTTCTTC.

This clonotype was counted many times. CDR3 sequence (DNA): TGTGCCAGCAGCCCCCTTGACGGTTCGGAAGCTTTCTTT. Translated, it gives CASSPLDGSEAFF. The chain employs TRBV3-1 and TRBJ1-1; D gene uncertain. In germline, CDR1 is LGHDT, CDR2 YNNKEL (reference sequence). The CDR3 covers 13 residues. V lost 4 bases and J 8 bases, leaving 14 bases between the germline ends.

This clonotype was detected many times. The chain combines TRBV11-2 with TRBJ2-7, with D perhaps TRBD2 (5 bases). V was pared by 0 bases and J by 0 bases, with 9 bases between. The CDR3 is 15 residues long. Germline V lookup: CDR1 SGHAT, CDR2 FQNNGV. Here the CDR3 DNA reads TGTGCCAGCAGCTTAGATACCCGGGGCTCCTACGAGCAGTACTTC. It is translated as CASSLDTRGSYEQYF.

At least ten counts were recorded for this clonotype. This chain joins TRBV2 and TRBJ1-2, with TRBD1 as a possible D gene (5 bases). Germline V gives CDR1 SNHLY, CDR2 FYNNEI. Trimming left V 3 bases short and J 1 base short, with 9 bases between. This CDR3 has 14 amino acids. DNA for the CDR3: TGTGCCAGCAGTGACCTCAGGGTTAACTATGGCTACACCTTC. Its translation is CASSDLRVNYGYTF.

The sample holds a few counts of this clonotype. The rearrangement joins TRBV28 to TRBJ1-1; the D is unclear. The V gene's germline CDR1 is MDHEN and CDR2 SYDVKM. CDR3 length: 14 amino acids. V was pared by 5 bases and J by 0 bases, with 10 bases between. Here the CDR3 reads CASSPPRVNTEAFF. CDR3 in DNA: TGTGCCAGCAGTCCACCCCGGGTGAACACTGAAGCTTTCTTT.

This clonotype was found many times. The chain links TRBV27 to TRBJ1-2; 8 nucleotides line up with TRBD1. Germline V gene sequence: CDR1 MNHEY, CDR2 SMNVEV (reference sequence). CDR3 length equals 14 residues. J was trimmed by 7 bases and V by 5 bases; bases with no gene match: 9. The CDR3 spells CASSPIGQGSGYTF. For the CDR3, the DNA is TGTGCCAGCAGTCCAATCGGACAGGGCTCTGGCTACACCTTC.

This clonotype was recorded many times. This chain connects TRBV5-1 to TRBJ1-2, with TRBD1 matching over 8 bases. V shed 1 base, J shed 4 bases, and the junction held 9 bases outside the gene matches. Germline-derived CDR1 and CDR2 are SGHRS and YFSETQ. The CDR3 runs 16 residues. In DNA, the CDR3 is TGCGCCAGCAGCTTGCACGGACAGGGAGGTAGCTATGGCTACACCTTC. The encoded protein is CASSLHGQGGSYGYTF.

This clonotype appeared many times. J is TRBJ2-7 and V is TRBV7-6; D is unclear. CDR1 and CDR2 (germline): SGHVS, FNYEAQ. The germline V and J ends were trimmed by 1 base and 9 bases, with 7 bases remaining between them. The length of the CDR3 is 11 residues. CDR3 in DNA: TGTGCCAGCAGCTTAGAACAAAGGCAGTACTTC. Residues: CASSLEQRQYF.

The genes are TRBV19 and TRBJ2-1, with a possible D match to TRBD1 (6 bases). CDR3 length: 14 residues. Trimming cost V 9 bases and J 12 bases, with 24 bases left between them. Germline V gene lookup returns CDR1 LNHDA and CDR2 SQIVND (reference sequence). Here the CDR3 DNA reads TGTGCCAGGACTGTACCCCTGACAGGTCCCCCGCAGTTCTTC. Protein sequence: CARTVPLTGPPQFF.

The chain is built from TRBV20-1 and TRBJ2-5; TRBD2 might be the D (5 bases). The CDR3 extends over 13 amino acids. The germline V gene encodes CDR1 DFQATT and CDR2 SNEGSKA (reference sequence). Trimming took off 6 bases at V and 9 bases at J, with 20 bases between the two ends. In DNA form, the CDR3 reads TGCAGTGCCCGGGATTCGATCACGAGACCCCAGTACTTC. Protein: CSARDSITRPQYF.

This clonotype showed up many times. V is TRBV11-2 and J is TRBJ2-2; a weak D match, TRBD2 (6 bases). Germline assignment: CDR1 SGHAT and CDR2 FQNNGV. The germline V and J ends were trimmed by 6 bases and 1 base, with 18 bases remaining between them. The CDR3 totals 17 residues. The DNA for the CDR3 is TGTGCCAGCAGGACCCTGCGGGGACCGCGGAACACCGGGGAGCTGTTTTTT. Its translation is CASRTLRGPRNTGELFF.

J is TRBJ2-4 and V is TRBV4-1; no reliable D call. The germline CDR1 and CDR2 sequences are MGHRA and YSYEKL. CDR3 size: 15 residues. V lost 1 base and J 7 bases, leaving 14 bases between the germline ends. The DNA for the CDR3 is TGCGCCAGCAGCCAAGGGCAGTGGGTCGGGAACATTCAGTACTTC. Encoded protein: CASSQGQWVGNIQYF.

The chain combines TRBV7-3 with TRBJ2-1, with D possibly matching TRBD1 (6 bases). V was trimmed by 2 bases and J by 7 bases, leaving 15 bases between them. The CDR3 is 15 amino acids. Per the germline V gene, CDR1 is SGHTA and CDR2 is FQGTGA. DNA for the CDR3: TGTGCCAGCAGCTTAGGAGGTACAGGGAAAAATGAGCAGTTCTTC. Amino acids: CASSLGGTGKNEQFF.

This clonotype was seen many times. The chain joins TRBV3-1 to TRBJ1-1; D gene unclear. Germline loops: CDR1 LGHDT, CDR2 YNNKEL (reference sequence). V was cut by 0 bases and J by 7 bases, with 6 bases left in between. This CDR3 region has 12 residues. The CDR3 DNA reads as TGTGCCAGCAGCCAAGAGGCAGGTGAAGCTTTCTTT. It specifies CASSQEAGEAFF. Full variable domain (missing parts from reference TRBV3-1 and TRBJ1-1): DTAVSQTPKYLVTQMGNDKSIKCEQNLGHDTMYWYKQDSKKFLKIMFSYNNKELIINETVPNRFSPKSPDKAHLNLHINSLELGDSAVYFCASSQEAGEAFFGQGTRLTVV.

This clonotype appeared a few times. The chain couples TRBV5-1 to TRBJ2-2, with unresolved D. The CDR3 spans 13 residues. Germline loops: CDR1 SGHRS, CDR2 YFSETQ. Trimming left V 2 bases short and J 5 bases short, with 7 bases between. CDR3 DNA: TGCGCCAGCAGCTTTAGATTTACCGGGGAGCTGTTTTTT. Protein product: CASSFRFTGELFF.

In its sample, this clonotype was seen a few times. CDR3 DNA: TGTGCCAGCTGGATATTCAGGGTGAGGGACACTGAAGCTTTCTTT. It is translated as CASWIFRVRDTEAFF. The J gene is TRBJ1-1, the V gene TRBV6-1, with D perhaps matching TRBD1 (5 bases). V lost 8 bases and J 3 bases, leaving 19 bases between the germline ends. Germline CDR1 is MNHNS and CDR2 is SASEGT. This CDR3 is 15 amino acids long.

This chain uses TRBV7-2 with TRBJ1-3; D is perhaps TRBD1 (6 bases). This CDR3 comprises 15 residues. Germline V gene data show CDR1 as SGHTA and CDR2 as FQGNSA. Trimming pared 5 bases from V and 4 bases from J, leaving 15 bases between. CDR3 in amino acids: CASSPRRGLGNTIYF. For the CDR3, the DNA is TGTGCCAGCAGCCCGAGGCGGGGGCTCGGAAACACCATATATTTT.

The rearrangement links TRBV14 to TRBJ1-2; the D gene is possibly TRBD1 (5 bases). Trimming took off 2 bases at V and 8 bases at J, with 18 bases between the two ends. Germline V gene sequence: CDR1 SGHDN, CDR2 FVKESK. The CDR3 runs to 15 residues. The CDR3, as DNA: TGTGCCAGCAGCCAAACAACGAAGGGGTTGGGCGGCTACACCTTC. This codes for CASSQTTKGLGGYTF.

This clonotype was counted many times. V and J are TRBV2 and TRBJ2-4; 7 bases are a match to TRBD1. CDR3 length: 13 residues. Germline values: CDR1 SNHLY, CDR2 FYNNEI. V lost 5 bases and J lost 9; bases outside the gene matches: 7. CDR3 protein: CASSWDSQGIQYF. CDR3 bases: TGTGCCAGCAGTTGGGACAGCCAAGGCATTCAGTACTTC.

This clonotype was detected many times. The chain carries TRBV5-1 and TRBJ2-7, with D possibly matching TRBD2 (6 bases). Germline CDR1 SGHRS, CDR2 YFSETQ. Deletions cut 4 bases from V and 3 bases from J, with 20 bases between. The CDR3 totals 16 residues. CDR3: CASSPSIGGLSYEQYF. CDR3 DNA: TGCGCCAGCAGCCCCTCCATCGGGGGACTTAGCTACGAGCAGTACTTC. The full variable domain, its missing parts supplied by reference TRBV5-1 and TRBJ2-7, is KAGVTQTPRYLIKTRGQQVTLSCSPISGHRSVSWYQQTPGQGLQFLFEYFSETQRNKGNFPGRFSGRQFSNSRSEMNVSTLELGDSALYLCASSPSIGGLSYEQYFGPGTRLTVT.

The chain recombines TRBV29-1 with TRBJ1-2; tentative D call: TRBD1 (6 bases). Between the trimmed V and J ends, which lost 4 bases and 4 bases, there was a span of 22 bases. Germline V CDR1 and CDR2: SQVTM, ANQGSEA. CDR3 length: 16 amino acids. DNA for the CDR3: TGCAGCGTTGGGGGGGGGGCTCGCGCCACCATCTATGGCTACACCTTC. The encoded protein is CSVGGGARATIYGYTF.